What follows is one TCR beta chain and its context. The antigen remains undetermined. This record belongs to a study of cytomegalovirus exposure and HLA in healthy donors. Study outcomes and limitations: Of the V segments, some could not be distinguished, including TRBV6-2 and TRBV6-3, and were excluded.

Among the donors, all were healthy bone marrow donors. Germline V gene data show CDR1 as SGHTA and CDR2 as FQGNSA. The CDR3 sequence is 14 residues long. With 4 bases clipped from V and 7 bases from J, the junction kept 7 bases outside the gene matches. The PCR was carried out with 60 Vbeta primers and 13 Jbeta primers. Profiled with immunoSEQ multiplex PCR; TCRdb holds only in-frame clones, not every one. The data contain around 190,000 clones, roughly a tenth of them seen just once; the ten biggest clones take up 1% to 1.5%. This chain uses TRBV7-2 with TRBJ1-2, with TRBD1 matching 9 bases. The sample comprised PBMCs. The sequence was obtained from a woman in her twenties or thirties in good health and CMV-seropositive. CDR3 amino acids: CASSSWTGARGYTF. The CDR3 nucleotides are TGTGCCAGCAGCTCCTGGACAGGGGCACGTGGCTACACCTTC.